These T cell receptor beta chains were read from a single sample in a study of blood T cell dynamics during melanoma immunotherapy. Assay: immunoSEQ multiplex PCR; the TCRdb copy retains only in-frame clones and omits some. The sample has 7,000 or so clones; roughly 84% are singletons. Material: blood, obtained from a patient treated with checkpoint blockade. These receptors were taken from a human donor with melanoma. CDR3s include the opening cysteine and the closing phenylalanine or tryptophan. D genes are given only for firm matches. The size entry is marked missing in some rows and otherwise reads once, few, many or a size class.

J gene | clone size | V gene | D gene | CDR3 protein | CDR3 DNA
TRBJ2-7 | NA | TRBV7-7 | TRBD2 | CASSPPERTSGREHEQYF | TGTGCCAGCAGCCCTCCTGAACGGACTAGCGGGAGGGAGCACGAGCAGTACTTC
TRBJ1-5 | few | TRBV7-9 | TRBD1 | CASSQGASRNQPQHF | TGTGCCAGCAGCCAGGGGGCGAGTCGGAATCAGCCCCAGCATTTT
TRBJ1-3 | NA | TRBV28 | NA | CASSFRDNYGNTIYF | TGTGCCAGCAGTTTCCGGGACAATTATGGAAACACCATATATTTT
TRBJ2-5 | NA | TRBV6-6 | NA | CASSPDSLVEQYF | TGTGCCAGCAGTCCGGATTCTCTGGTGGAGCAGTACTTC
TRBJ1-1 | once | TRBV7-9 | NA | CASSLTGNTEAFF | TGTGCCAGCAGCTTAACAGGGAACACTGAAGCTTTCTTT
TRBJ2-7 | NA | TRBV15 | NA | CATSRDRGYEQYF | TGTGCCACCAGCAGAGATCGTGGGTACGAGCAGTACTTC
TRBJ1-2 | NA | TRBV6-1 | NA | CASNTWGEIHYGYTF | TGTGCCAGCAACACGTGGGGGGAAATCCACTATGGCTACACCTTC
TRBJ1-4 | NA | TRBV18 | TRBD1 | CASSPTGQGREKLFF | TGTGCCAGCTCTCCCACGGGACAGGGGCGAGAAAAACTGTTTTTT
TRBJ1-1 | NA | TRBV7-2 | NA | CASSSPTGGEKAFF | TGTGCCAGCAGCTCCCCGACGGGAGGGGAAAAAGCTTTCTTT
TRBJ1-2 | few | TRBV2 | NA | CASSEDSGYGYTF | TGTGCCAGCAGTGAGGATTCAGGCTATGGCTACACCTTC
TRBJ1-5 | NA | TRBV15 | NA | CATSRDRIEGQPQHF | TGTGCCACCAGCAGAGATCGGATAGAAGGACAGCCCCAGCATTTT
TRBJ1-5 | NA | TRBV28 | NA | CASTSGRGSNQPQHF | TGTGCCAGTACATCGGGACGGGGGAGCAATCAGCCCCAGCATTTT
TRBJ1-2 | NA | TRBV28 | NA | CASSLARGGYTF | TGTGCCAGCAGTTTAGCACGGGGAGGCTACACCTTC
TRBJ2-7 | NA | TRBV30 | NA | CAWSVERNYEQYF | TGTGCCTGGAGTGTAGAGAGAAACTACGAGCAGTACTTC
TRBJ1-5 | few | TRBV29-1 | NA | CSVGQGSNQPQHF | TGCAGCGTTGGTCAGGGGAGCAATCAGCCCCAGCATTTT
TRBJ1-6 | NA | TRBV7-3 | NA | CASSLQGGSNSPLHF | TGTGCCAGCAGCTTACAGGGCGGATCTAATTCACCCCTCCACTTT
TRBJ2-7 | NA | TRBV7-2 | TRBD1 | CASSLEGQGIYEQYF | TGTGCCAGCAGCTTAGAGGGACAGGGAATCTACGAGCAGTACTTC
TRBJ2-7 | NA | TRBV6-1 | NA | CASSEWTGFSYEQYF | TGTGCCAGCAGTGAATGGACGGGTTTTAGTTACGAGCAGTACTTC
TRBJ2-7 | NA | TRBV28 | NA | CATFAGTPYEQYF | TGTGCCACCTTCGCAGGGACCCCCTACGAGCAGTACTTC
TRBJ1-4 | NA | TRBV2 | TRBD1 | CASSDRDREVNEKLFF | TGTGCCAGCAGTGATCGAGACAGGGAGGTTAATGAAAAACTGTTTTTT
TRBJ2-7 | NA | TRBV4-1 | NA | CASSQDPGYTYEQYF | TGCGCCAGCAGCCAAGACCCAGGCTACACCTACGAGCAGTACTTC
TRBJ2-7 | NA | TRBV5-1 | NA | CASSAGTITYEQYF | TGCGCCAGCAGCGCCGGGACAATCACCTACGAGCAGTACTTC
TRBJ1-2 | once | TRBV29-1 | NA | CSVVLGDGYTF | TGCAGCGTTGTTTTGGGAGATGGCTACACCTTC
TRBJ1-1 | NA | TRBV28 | NA | CASSLFGESPEAFF | TGTGCCAGCAGTTTATTTGGTGAATCGCCCGAAGCTTTCTTT
TRBJ1-5 | NA | TRBV6-4 | NA | CASSDQPQHF | TGTGCCAGCAGTGATCAGCCCCAGCATTTT
TRBJ1-5 | NA | TRBV30 | NA | CAWSVNSVNQPQHF | TGTGCCTGGAGTGTTAATAGTGTAAATCAGCCCCAGCATTTT
TRBJ2-6 | few | TRBV19 | NA | CASSSHWDNRRVYFLFGANVLTF | TGTGCCAGTAGTTCACACTGGGACAATCGGCGGGTATATTTTCTATTTGGGGCCAACGTCCTGACTTTC
TRBJ1-2 | NA | TRBV11-2 | NA | CASSATEYGYTF | TGTGCCAGCAGTGCGACAGAGTATGGCTACACCTTC
TRBJ2-7 | once | TRBV18 | NA | CASSPPRGDEQYF | TGTGCCAGCTCACCACCACGAGGGGATGAGCAGTACTTC
TRBJ2-2 | NA | TRBV2 | NA | CASSARVSGPNTGELFF | TGTGCCAGCAGTGCCAGGGTTAGCGGTCCGAACACCGGGGAGCTGTTTTTT
TRBJ1-2 | NA | TRBV30 | TRBD1 | CAWSEQGLYGYTF | TGTGCCTGGAGTGAACAGGGGTTGTATGGCTACACCTTC